The sequence of this T cell receptor beta chain was determined in a study of CD8+ T cells in alopecia areata. Overall study: Treated patients were given oral tofacitinib, which was dosed at 5 to 10 mg twice daily.

After isolation, RNA underwent reverse transcription to generate cDNA as the sequencing template. The method was immunoSEQ multiplex PCR; TCRdb's version includes in-frame clones alone and lacks a portion of them. There are roughly 120,000 clones in the sample; 50% to 65% occur only once, and 3% to 4% lies in the top ten. Treatment specified: oral pan-JAK inhibitor, 5-10 mg twice daily. Those with alopecia areata gave lesional scalp punch biopsies and peripheral blood. Sorted out of PBMCs were CD4+ T cells and CD8+ T cells. There are a few counts of this clone. Sequenced material: CD4+ T cells sorted from blood, taken at week 24, from a patient treated with tofacitinib. This sequence was found in a human donor with alopecia areata.

The CDR3 is CAWSVPGMNTEAFF. Here the CDR3 DNA reads TGTGCCTGGAGTGTACCAGGAATGAACACTGAAGCTTTCTTT. This chain links TRBV30 with TRBJ1-1; unclear D gene. This CDR3 is built from 14 residues. Germline V gene lookup returns CDR1 GTSNPN and CDR2 SVGIG (reference sequence). Trimming stripped 0 bases from V and 0 bases from J, with 8 bases between.